This T cell receptor beta chain was obtained from a study of long-term antiretroviral therapy in people with HIV. Sequencing relied on immunoSEQ assay v3.0, run at survey level. TCRdb's copy holds only in-frame clones and misses some; the assay was immunoSEQ multiplex PCR. The table lists approximately 20,000 clones, 75% to 90% of them singletons. Clinicians in the United States treated all participants with HIV. Samples held about 0.95-10 million cryopreserved PBMC, and DNA extraction followed. V was cut by 2 bases and J by 2 bases, with 7 bases left in between. CDR3 length: 15 residues. Germline CDR1 reads SGHDN; CDR2 reads FVKESK.

The chain employs TRBV14 and TRBJ2-6; tentative D call: TRBD1 (6 bases). Sequencing was performed on unsorted PBMCs, taken 4.2 years after starting antiretroviral therapy. This receptor was obtained from a man aged 50 to 60 with HIV. Here the CDR3 DNA reads TGTGCCAGCAGCCAACAGGGGCCTGGGGCCAACGTCCTGACTTTC. It yields the protein CASSQQGPGANVLTF.